These T cell receptor beta chains were read from a single sample in a study of blood T cell repertoires in COVID-19. Clones were read by immunoSEQ multiplex PCR, and TCRdb kept only the in-frame ones, dropping some. The table shows tens of thousands of clones, with roughly four fifths occurring only once. Sequenced: peripheral blood. The receptor set was obtained from a human donor in a cohort sampled during active COVID-19. The CDR3 runs from the conserved cysteine through the conserved F or W. The D gene is left open where the match is weak. Size is stated for part of the rows, as once, few or many counts, or as a class when the clone is expanded.

J gene	D gene	V gene	clone size	CDR3 protein	CDR3 DNA
TRBJ2-5	-	TRBV27	-	CASSPGLLGVGELATQYF	TGTGCCAGCAGTCCGGGTCTATTAGGGGTAGGGGAATTAGCGACCCAGTACTTC
TRBJ2-4	TRBD1	TRBV7-8	-	CASSRDRGEKNIQYF	TGTGCCAGCAGCAGGGACAGGGGGGAGAAAAACATTCAGTACTTC
TRBJ1-2	-	TRBV3-1/TRBV3-2	-	CASSSGGGNYGYTF	TGTGCCAGCAGCTCCGGGGGGGGTAACTATGGCTACACCTTC
TRBJ2-4	TRBD2	TRBV11-2	-	CASSRGLAGNIQYF	TGTGCCAGCAGCCGGGGACTAGCGGGGAACATTCAGTACTTC
TRBJ1-5	TRBD1	TRBV7-6	-	CASSLVAGGLGQPQHF	TGTGCCAGCAGCTTAGTAGCAGGGGGTTTGGGTCAGCCCCAGCATTTT
TRBJ2-1	-	TRBV4-1	-	CASSQEERLGYGEQFF	TGCGCCAGCAGCCAAGAGGAACGGCTAGGTTACGGTGAGCAGTTCTTC
TRBJ2-7	TRBD2	TRBV2	-	CASSRTGSSGGLEQYF	TGTGCCAGCAGTCGGACGGGTTCTAGCGGGGGGCTAGAGCAGTACTTC
TRBJ2-1	TRBD2	TRBV3-1/TRBV3-2	-	CASSLRGRLAGGNHEQFF	TGTGCCAGCAGCCTACGCGGGCGGCTAGCGGGAGGGAATCATGAGCAGTTCTTC
TRBJ1-4	TRBD1	TRBV2	once	CASRATGVSSEKLFF	TGTGCCAGCAGAGCTACAGGGGTCTCCAGTGAAAAACTGTTTTTT
TRBJ2-1	TRBD2	TRBV24-1	-	CAPGGRSDNEQFF	TGTGCCCCGGGGGGACGGTCTGACAATGAGCAGTTCTTC